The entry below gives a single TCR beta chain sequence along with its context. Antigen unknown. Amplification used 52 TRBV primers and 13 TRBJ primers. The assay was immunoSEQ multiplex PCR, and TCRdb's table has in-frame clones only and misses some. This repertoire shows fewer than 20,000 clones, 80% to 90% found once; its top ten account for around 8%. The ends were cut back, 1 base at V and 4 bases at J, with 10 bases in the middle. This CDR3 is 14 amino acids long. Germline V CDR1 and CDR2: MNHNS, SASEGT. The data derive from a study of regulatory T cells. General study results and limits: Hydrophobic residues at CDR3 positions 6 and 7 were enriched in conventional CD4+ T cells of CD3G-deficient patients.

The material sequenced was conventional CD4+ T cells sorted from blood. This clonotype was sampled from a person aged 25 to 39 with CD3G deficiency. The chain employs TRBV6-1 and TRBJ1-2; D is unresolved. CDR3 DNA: TGTGCCAGCAGTGAAGAAAGACACCTCTATGGCTACACCTTC. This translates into CASSEERHLYGYTF.